This T cell receptor beta chain comes out of a study of T cell responses to AZD1222 COVID-19 vaccine. The wider study: Second doses at about 4 or about 12 weeks were pooled.

Libraries were prepared by immunoSEQ multiplex PCR; TCRdb keeps only in-frame clonotypes and omits some of them. Found here are some 130,000 clones, approximately 90% of them singletons; the top ten hold 4.5% to 6.5%. Germline assignment: CDR1 ENHRY and CDR2 SYGVKD. This CDR3 has 13 amino acids. V shed 0 bases and J shed 11 bases, with 13 bases lying between them. This chain connects TRBV10-3 to TRBJ1-1; no reliable D call. This sample comprised peripheral blood, obtained on day 0 of AZD1222 vaccination. The receptor's source is an adult in good health. The CDR3 DNA is TGTGCCATCAGTGAGTCTGGTCAACCGAGGGCTTTCTTT. Its protein is CAISESGQPRAFF.